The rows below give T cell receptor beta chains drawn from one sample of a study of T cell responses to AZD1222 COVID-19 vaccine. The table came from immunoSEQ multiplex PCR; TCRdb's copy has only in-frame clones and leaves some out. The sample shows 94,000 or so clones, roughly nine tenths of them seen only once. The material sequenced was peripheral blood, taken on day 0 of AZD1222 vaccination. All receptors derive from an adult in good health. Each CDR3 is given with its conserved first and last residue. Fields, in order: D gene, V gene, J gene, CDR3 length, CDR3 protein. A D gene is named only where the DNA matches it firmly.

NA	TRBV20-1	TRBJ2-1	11	CSASRVGEQFF
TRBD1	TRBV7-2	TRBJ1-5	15	CASSLGPGGGQPQHF
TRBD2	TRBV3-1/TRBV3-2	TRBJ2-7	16	CASSPSLAGTTYEQYF
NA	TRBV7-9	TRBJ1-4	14	CASSPDATNEKLFF
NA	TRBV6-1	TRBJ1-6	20	CASSEYFPPTGAYLDSPLHF
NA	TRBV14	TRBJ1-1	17	CASSQDRGRERYTEAFF
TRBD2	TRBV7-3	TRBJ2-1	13	CASSSGLAGRLLF
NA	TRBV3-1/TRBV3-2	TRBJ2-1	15	CASRDSRVFYNEQFF
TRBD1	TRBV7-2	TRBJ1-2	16	CASSLVWTGVAYGYTF
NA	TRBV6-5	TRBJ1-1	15	CASSYPGTSNTEAFF
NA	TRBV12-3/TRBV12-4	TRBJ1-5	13	CASSLREIQPQHF
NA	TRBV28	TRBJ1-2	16	CASSSPRGGRNYGYTF
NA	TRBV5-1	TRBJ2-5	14	CASSLWGVQETQYF
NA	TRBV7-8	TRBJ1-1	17	CASSLAPQGSVNTEAFF
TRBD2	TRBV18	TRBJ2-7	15	CASSPRGGRTDEQYF
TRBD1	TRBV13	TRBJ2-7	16	CASSAPPGGAAYEQYF
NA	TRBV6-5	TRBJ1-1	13	CASSYSFSTEAFF
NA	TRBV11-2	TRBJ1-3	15	CASSFLPNSGNTIYF
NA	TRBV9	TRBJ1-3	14	CASSSGVAGNTIYF
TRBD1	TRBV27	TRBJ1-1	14	CASSWGQGATEAFF
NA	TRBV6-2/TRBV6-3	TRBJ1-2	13	CASSYSILYGYTF
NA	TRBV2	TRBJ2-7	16	CASSDSGPWSSYEQYF
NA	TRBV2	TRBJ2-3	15	CASSVLRRGTDTQYF
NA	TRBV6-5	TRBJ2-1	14	CASSSPPQNNEQFF
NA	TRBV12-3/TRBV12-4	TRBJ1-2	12	CASSKETRGYTF
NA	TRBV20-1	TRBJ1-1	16	CSASNFGGQSLTEAFF
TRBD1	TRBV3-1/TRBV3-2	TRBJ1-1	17	CASSQGLRQGRNTEAFF
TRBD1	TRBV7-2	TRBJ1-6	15	CASSEKTGDNSPLHF
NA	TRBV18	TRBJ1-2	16	CASSPEGGDFGYGYTF
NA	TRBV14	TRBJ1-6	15	CASSRGTASYSPLHF
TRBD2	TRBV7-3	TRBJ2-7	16	CASSPEGTSGSYEQYF
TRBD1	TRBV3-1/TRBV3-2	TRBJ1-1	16	CASSQLGTELRTEAFF
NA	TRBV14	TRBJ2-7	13	CASSQSGSYEQYF
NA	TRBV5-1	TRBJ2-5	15	CASCPRALAQETQYF
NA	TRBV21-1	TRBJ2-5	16	CASSKDVGGAQETQYF
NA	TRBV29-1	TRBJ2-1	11	CSVGVRHEQFF
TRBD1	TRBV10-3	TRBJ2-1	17	CAISESMAGGSYNEQFF
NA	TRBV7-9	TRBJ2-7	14	CASSHGSSSYEQYF
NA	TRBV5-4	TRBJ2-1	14	CASSSKSNRDEQFF
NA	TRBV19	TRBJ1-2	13	CATRGGENYGYTF
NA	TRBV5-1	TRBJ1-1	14	CASSFGTGNTEAFF
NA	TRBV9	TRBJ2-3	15	CASSPGAKSTDTQYF
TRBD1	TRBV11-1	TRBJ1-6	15	CASSPRGTEDSPLHF
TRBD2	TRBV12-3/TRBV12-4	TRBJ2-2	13	CASRLAGTMELFF
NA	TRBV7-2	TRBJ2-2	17	CASSLKLSSPPTGELFF
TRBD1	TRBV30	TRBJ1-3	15	CAWRGTVTSGNTIYF
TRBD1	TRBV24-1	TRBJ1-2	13	CATRGSRGEGYTF
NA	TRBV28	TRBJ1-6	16	CASSLGLQGGNSPLHF
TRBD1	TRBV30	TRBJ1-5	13	CASDRGRNQPQHF
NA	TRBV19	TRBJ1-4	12	CASRAFLAELFF
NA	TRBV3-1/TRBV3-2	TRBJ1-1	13	CASSPIWNTEAFF
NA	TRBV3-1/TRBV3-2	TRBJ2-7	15	CASSQEARDFYEQYF
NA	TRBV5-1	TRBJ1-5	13	CASSFDSNQPQHF
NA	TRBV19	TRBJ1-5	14	CASSIAGGNQPQHF